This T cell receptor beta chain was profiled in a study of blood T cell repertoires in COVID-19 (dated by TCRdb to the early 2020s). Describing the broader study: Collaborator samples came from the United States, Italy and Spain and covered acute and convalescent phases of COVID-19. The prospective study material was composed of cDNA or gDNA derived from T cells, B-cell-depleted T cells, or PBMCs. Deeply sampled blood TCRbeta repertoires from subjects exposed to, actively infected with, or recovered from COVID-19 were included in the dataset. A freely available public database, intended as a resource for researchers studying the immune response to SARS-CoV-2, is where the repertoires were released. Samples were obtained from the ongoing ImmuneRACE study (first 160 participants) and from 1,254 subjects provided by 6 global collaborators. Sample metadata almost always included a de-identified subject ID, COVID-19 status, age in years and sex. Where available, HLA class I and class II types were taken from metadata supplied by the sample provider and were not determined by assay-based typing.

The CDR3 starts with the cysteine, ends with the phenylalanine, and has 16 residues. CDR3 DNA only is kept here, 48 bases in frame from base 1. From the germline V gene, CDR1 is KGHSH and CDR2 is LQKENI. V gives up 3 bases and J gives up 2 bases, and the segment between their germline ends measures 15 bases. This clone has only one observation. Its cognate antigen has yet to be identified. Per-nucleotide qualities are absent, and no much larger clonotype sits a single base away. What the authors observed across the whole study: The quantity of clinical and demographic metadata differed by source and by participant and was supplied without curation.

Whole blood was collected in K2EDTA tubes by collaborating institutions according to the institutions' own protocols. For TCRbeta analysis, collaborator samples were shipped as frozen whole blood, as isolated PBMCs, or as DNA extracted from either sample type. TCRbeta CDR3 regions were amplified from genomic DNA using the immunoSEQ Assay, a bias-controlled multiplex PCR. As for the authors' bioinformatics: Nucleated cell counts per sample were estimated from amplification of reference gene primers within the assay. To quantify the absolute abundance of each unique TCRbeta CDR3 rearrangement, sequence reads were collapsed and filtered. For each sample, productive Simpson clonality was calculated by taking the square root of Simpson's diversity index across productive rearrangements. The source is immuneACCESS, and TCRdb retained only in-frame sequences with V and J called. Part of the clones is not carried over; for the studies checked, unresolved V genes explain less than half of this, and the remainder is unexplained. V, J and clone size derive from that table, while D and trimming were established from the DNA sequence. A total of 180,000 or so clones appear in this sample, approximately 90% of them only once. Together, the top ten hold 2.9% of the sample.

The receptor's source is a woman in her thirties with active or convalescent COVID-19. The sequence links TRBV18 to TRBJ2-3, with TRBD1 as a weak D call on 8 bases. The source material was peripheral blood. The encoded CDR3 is CASSPGQGGTTDTQYF. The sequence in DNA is TGTGCCAGCTCACCCGGACAGGGAGGGACCACAGATACGCAGTATTTT.